These T cell receptor beta chains were read from a single sample in a study of CD8 T cells in Susac syndrome. TCRdb reprocessed the immunoSEQ multiplex PCR reads with MiXCR, giving one entry per CDR3 protein. Of under 150,000 distinct CDR3 sequences in the sample, around 94% were seen once. Sequencing input: CD4+ T cells from PBMCs. The source is a human donor with multiple sclerosis. CDR3s include the opening cysteine and the closing phenylalanine or tryptophan. D genes are given only for firm matches. Clone size, where shown, is once, few, many, or a class for clones that have expanded.

abundance	d_gene	v_gene	j_gene	CDR3aa	CDR3nt
-	-	TRBV10-2	TRBJ1-1	CASGLSQKMNTEAFF	TGCGCCAGCGGCTTATCCCAGAAAATGAACACTGAAGCTTTCTTT
once	-	TRBV6-5	TRBJ2-7	CASSYGGAGLGGEQYF	TGTGCCAGCAGTTACGGGGGGGCGGGCCTCGGTGGAGAGCAGTACTTC
-	-	TRBV20-1	TRBJ1-2	CSARAGRARDYGYTF	TGCAGTGCTAGAGCCGGACGGGCCAGGGACTATGGCTACACCTTC
once	TRBD2	TRBV9	TRBJ2-5	CASSKGLAGIETQYF	TGTGCCAGCAGCAAGGGACTAGCGGGGATAGAGACCCAGTACTTC
-	-	TRBV4-1	TRBJ2-2	CASSPSTGELFF	TGCGCCAGCAGCCCTTCGACCGGGGAGCTGTTTTTT
-	-	TRBV5-6	TRBJ2-2	CASSPPADGELFF	TGTGCCAGCAGCCCTCCGGCGGACGGGGAGCTGTTTTTT
-	-	TRBV20-1	TRBJ2-5	CSAIQGGRMYQETQYF	TGCAGTGCTATCCAGGGGGGACGGATGTACCAAGAGACCCAGTACTTC
-	TRBD2	TRBV20-1	TRBJ2-3	CSAVTSGGADTQYF	TGCAGTGCGGTCACTAGCGGGGGGGCCGATACGCAGTATTTT
once	-	TRBV5-1	TRBJ2-6	CASSLDLQSSGANVLTF	TGCGCCAGCAGCTTGGACCTACAGAGCTCTGGGGCCAACGTCCTGACTTTC
-	-	TRBV29-1	TRBJ2-1	CSAGGLNEQFF	TGCAGCGCCGGGGGACTTAATGAGCAGTTCTTC
-	TRBD2	TRBV9	TRBJ2-5	CASSAATSGDLLGKTQYF	TGTGCCAGCAGCGCGGCGACTAGCGGGGACCTGTTAGGGAAGACCCAGTACTTC
-	TRBD2	TRBV4-2	TRBJ2-1	CASSQDPTAGYNEQFF	TGTGCCAGCAGCCAAGATCCCACAGCGGGGTACAATGAGCAGTTCTTC
-	-	TRBV7-2	TRBJ1-2	CASSLSRASYGYTF	TGTGCCAGCAGTTTATCCAGGGCTTCCTATGGCTACACCTTC
-	-	TRBV6-6	TRBJ1-1	CASTLKAIRETEAFF	TGTGCCAGCACGCTTAAAGCGATAAGGGAGACTGAAGCTTTCTTT
-	-	TRBV18	TRBJ1-1	CASSPDRVNTEAFF	TGTGCCAGCTCTCCCGACAGAGTGAACACTGAAGCTTTCTTT
-	TRBD1	TRBV7-9	TRBJ2-1	CASSSTGGNNEQFF	TGTGCCAGCAGCTCTACAGGGGGGAATAATGAGCAGTTCTTC
-	-	TRBV6-2/TRBV6-3	TRBJ2-3	CASIPDTVGTDTQYF	TGTGCCAGCATTCCGGACACGGTTGGCACAGATACGCAGTATTTT
-	TRBD1	TRBV27	TRBJ2-7	CASSPLGTGSKEQYF	TGTGCCAGCAGTCCTCTAGGGACAGGATCAAAAGAGCAGTACTTC
-	TRBD2	TRBV30	TRBJ2-5	CALSGGALETQYF	TGTGCCCTTAGCGGGGGGGCCTTGGAGACCCAGTACTTC
-	-	TRBV6-6	TRBJ2-5	CASKRQEETQYF	TGTGCCAGCAAGCGGCAGGAAGAGACCCAGTACTTC
-	-	TRBV15	TRBJ2-7	CATSRVDSGHEQYF	TGTGCCACCAGCAGAGTAGATTCTGGACACGAGCAGTACTTC
-	-	TRBV30	TRBJ2-1	CAWSLGQGGYNEQFF	TGTGCCTGGAGTCTGGGGCAGGGTGGATACAATGAGCAGTTCTTC
-	-	TRBV7-9	TRBJ1-5	CASSLGGASNQPQHF	TGTGCCAGCAGCTTAGGCGGGGCTAGCAATCAGCCCCAGCATTTT
-	-	TRBV5-1	TRBJ2-2	CASSLPNTGELFF	TGCGCCAGCAGCTTACCGAACACCGGGGAGCTGTTTTTT
once	-	TRBV15	TRBJ1-5	CATSREMEDQPQHF	TGTGCCACCAGCAGAGAGATGGAGGACCAGCCCCAGCATTTT
-	-	TRBV30	TRBJ2-2	CAWMLPVFANTGELFF	TGTGCCTGGATGTTACCAGTATTCGCGAACACCGGGGAGCTGTTTTTT
-	-	TRBV5-1	TRBJ1-2	CASSLGGHGYTF	TGCGCCAGCAGCTTGGGGGGGCATGGCTACACCTTC
-	-	TRBV2	TRBJ2-3	CASRVKQVIGTDTQYF	TGTGCCAGCAGAGTGAAACAGGTCATTGGCACAGATACGCAGTATTTT
-	-	TRBV29-1	TRBJ2-1	CSVGDGSSYNEQFF	TGCAGCGTGGGAGATGGAAGCTCCTACAATGAGCAGTTCTTC
-	-	TRBV18	TRBJ2-3	CASSPREGGDTQYF	TGTGCCAGCTCACCACGGGAAGGCGGAGATACGCAGTACTTT
once	-	TRBV11-2	TRBJ2-7	CASSWAGTSYEQYF	TGTGCCAGCAGCTGGGCGGGGACCTCCTACGAGCAGTACTTC
-	TRBD1	TRBV20-1	TRBJ1-1	CSARENRWGQGGDGTEAFF	TGCAGTGCTAGAGAAAATCGTTGGGGACAGGGTGGAGATGGCACTGAAGCTTTCTTT
-	-	TRBV19	TRBJ2-1	CASSDRSRYNEQFF	TGTGCCAGTAGTGACAGGTCCCGCTACAATGAGCAGTTCTTC
-	TRBD1	TRBV2	TRBJ2-1	CASNRGQAEGNEQFF	TGTGCCAGCAACCGGGGACAGGCCGAAGGTAATGAGCAGTTCTTC
-	TRBD2	TRBV24-1	TRBJ2-1	CATSESAGTYNEQFF	TGTGCCACCAGTGAGTCAGCGGGAACCTACAATGAGCAGTTCTTC
-	TRBD1	TRBV29-1	TRBJ1-1	CSALDRARNTEAFF	TGCAGCGCTTTGGACAGGGCCAGGAACACTGAAGCTTTCTTT
-	-	TRBV18	TRBJ1-1	CASSTASATVGMNTEAFF	TGTGCCAGCTCAACAGCCTCAGCGACAGTCGGGATGAACACTGAAGCTTTCTTT